Each of the 12 T cell receptor beta chains below was sequenced from the same sample in a study of cytotoxic CD8 clonotypes in ibrutinib-treated CLL. Assay used: immunoSEQ multiplex PCR; TCRdb lists only in-frame clones, some missing. The sample shows approximately 160,000 clones, approximately 90% of them seen only once. The specimen comprised PBMCs, sampled at disease progression, from a patient treated with ibrutinib. These receptor sequences come from a human donor with chronic lymphocytic leukemia.

The chain recombines TRBV14 with TRBJ2-2, with D tentatively TRBD1 (5 bases). V lost 3 bases, J lost 4 bases, and 9 bases lay in between. The CDR3 is 14 amino acids. Germline V gene sequence: CDR1 SGHDN, CDR2 FVKESK. The chain's CDR3 is CASSHGASTGELFF. CDR3 DNA: TGTGCCAGCAGCCATGGGGCGAGCACCGGGGAGCTGTTTTTT.

In its sample, this clone was seen a few times. The chain couples TRBV28 to TRBJ2-7; D is ambiguous. CDR3 length: 12 residues. V was pared by 10 bases and J by 4 bases, with 14 bases between. CDR1 and CDR2 from the germline V gene are MDHEN and SYDVKM. The CDR3 here is CATKNVWYEQYF. For the CDR3, the DNA is TGTGCCACTAAGAACGTGTGGTACGAGCAGTACTTC.

This rearrangement joins TRBV5-1 to TRBJ2-7, with 8 bases aligning to TRBD1. The CDR3 covers 16 residues. J gave up 1 base and V 2 bases, and 8 bases lay outside the gene matches. Germline CDR1 reads SGHRS; CDR2 reads YFSETQ. CDR3: CASSFSGGLLSYEQYF. CDR3 coding DNA: TGCGCCAGCAGCTTTTCAGGGGGCCTCCTTTCCTACGAGCAGTACTTC.

The rearrangement uses TRBV9 and TRBJ1-1; unclear D gene. V lost 2 bases and J lost 1, with 9 bases in between. Germline-derived CDR1 and CDR2 are SGDLS and YYNGEE. The CDR3 is made up of 14 amino acids. CDR3 sequence reads: CASSVHTANTEAFF. The CDR3 nucleotides read TGTGCCAGCAGCGTCCACACGGCGAACACTGAAGCTTTCTTT.

The CDR3 DNA reads TGCAGCGTCCGGATTCGAAACACCATATATTTT. This gives the protein CSVRIRNTIYF. V usage is TRBV29-1 and J usage is TRBJ1-3, with D unresolved. V lost 6 bases, J lost 5 bases, and 8 bases lay in between. The CDR3 sequence is 11 residues long. In germline, CDR1 is SQVTM, CDR2 ANQGSEA. Supplemented by reference TRBV29-1 and TRBJ1-3, the full variable domain reads SAVISQKPSRDICQRGTSLTIQCQVDSQVTMMFWYRQQPGQSLTLIATANQGSEATYESGFVIDKFPISRPNLTFSTLTVSNMSPEDSSIYLCSVRIRNTIYFGEGSWLTVV.

This chain links TRBV13 with TRBJ2-7, with TRBD2 matching 10 bases. The CDR3 runs to 15 residues. CDR1 and CDR2 (germline): PRHDT, FYEKMQ (reference sequence). V was clipped by 4 bases and J by 2 bases; unmatched bases: 5. CDR3 sequence reads: CASSSLTSGTYEQYF. The DNA of the CDR3 is TGTGCCAGCAGCTCCCTCACTAGCGGGACCTACGAGCAGTACTTC.

The genes are TRBV27 and TRBJ2-1; 9 nucleotides line up with TRBD1. The V and J ends lost 5 bases and 5 bases, in that order; junction bases with no gene match: 10. The CDR3 has 16 residues. CDR1 is MNHEY, CDR2 SMNVEV, per germline (reference sequence). The CDR3 nucleotides read TGTGCCAGCAGTAAAATCCGGGACAGGGTGGACAATGAGCAGTTCTTC. Residues: CASSKIRDRVDNEQFF.

The chain carries TRBV5-4 and TRBJ1-2, with TRBD1 identical over 10 bases. Germline CDR1 and CDR2: SGHNT and YYREEE (reference sequence). The CDR3 consists of 15 residues. Trimming at V came to 2 bases and at J to 7 bases, leaving 8 bases not matched to a gene. The CDR3 bases are TGTGCCAGCAGCTTTAAACCGGGACAGGGGAGTGGCTACACCTTC. Translation: CASSFKPGQGSGYTF.

This chain connects TRBV7-2 to TRBJ2-1, with 13 nucleotides matching TRBD2. From germline, CDR1 is SGHTA and CDR2 FQGNSA. Unmatched junction bases numbered 13, after V lost 1 base and J lost 10 bases. The CDR3 runs 18 residues. CDR3 sequence reads: CASSLVDAGTSGNDEQFF. In nucleotides, the CDR3 is TGTGCCAGCAGCTTAGTCGATGCCGGGACTAGCGGGAATGACGAGCAGTTCTTC.

This clone was detected only once. V and J are TRBV30 and TRBJ1-2, with D perhaps TRBD1 (6 bases). Deletions cut 0 bases from V and 4 bases from J, with 9 bases between. The length of the CDR3 is 13 residues. The germline gives CDR1 GTSNPN, CDR2 SVGIG (reference sequence). The DNA of the CDR3 is TGTGCCTGGAGTGTAGGGGGGATCTATGGCTACACCTTC. Protein: CAWSVGGIYGYTF. The variable domain in full, with the rest retrieved from reference TRBV30 and TRBJ1-2, is SQTIHQWPATLVQPVGSPLSLECTVEGTSNPNLYWYRQAAGRGLQLLFYSVGIGQISSEVPQNLSASRPQDRQFILSSKKLLLSDSGFYLCAWSVGGIYGYTFGSGTRLTVV.

The rearrangement uses TRBV7-3 and TRBJ1-1; perhaps TRBD1 as D (6 bases). Germline-derived CDR1 and CDR2 are SGHTA and FQGTGA. The length of the CDR3 is 14 residues. V shed 3 bases and J shed 3 bases, with 11 bases lying between them. The CDR3 spells CASSLKRGDTEAFF. CDR3 sequence (DNA): TGTGCCAGCAGCTTGAAGAGGGGGGACACTGAAGCTTTCTTT.

This clone was detected only a few times. The rearrangement joins TRBV30 to TRBJ1-1, with D unclear. Trimming took 8 bases from V and 4 from J, leaving 5 bases between them. The CDR3 has 9 residues. The germline CDR1 and CDR2 sequences are GTSNPN and SVGIG (reference sequence). The DNA of the CDR3 is TGTGCCGGGATCACTGAAGCTTTCTTT. Encoded protein: CAGITEAFF.